This is a list of T cell receptor beta chains from one sample in a study of T cell changes during pregnancy in multiple sclerosis. Here immunoSEQ multiplex PCR was the method, and the copy in TCRdb shows in-frame clones only, minus some. The top ten clones hold around 3.3% of a sample with 65,000 to 90,000 clones, approximately 91% of them seen once. Material: PBMCs, obtained in the first trimester of pregnancy. These receptor sequences come from a female donor in good health, serving as a control in a pregnancy study. Some clones in this sample may be carry-over from other donors' samples. CDR3s include the opening cysteine and the closing phenylalanine or tryptophan. Fields, in order: D gene, V gene, clone size, J gene, CDR3 DNA, CDR3 protein. The D gene is left open where the match is weak. Expanded clones get a size class; other rows say once, few or many, or leave the size out.

>NA|TRBV7-9|NA|TRBJ1-2
TGTGCCAGCAGCCCTTCGGACAGTCTCTACTATGGCTACACCTTC
CASSPSDSLYYGYTF
>TRBD2|TRBV4-2|NA|TRBJ2-3
TGTGCCAGCAGCCAAACCATAGCGGGAGGCACAGATACGCAGTATTTT
CASSQTIAGGTDTQYF
>TRBD2|TRBV25-1|NA|TRBJ2-2
TGTGCCAGCAGTGCAGCTAGCGGGAGCTGGAACACCGGGGAGCTGTTTTTT
CASSAASGSWNTGELFF
>NA|TRBV7-2|once|TRBJ2-1
TGTGCCAGCAGCCCGCTCCTAGTTAATGAGCAGTTCTTC
CASSPLLVNEQFF
>NA|TRBV29-1|NA|TRBJ2-5
TGCAGCGTTGTCGCGTCTTCGGGGGAGCAGTACTTC
CSVVASSGEQYF
>NA|TRBV23-1|NA|TRBJ2-5
TGCGCCAGGGGGCCGGGGGGCGGAGAGGAGACCCAGTACTTC
CARGPGGGEETQYF
>TRBD2|TRBV7-9|NA|TRBJ2-5
TGTGCCAGCAGCTTTGGGGGGACTAGGGGTGGCGAGACCCAGTACTTC
CASSFGGTRGGETQYF
>NA|TRBV21-1|once|TRBJ2-2
TGTGCCGGACAGGTCCCCGGGGAGCTGTTTTTT
CAGQVPGELFF
>NA|TRBV7-9|NA|TRBJ1-3
TGTGCCAGCAGCTATAGCGGGGCTCACTCTGGAAACACCATATATTTT
CASSYSGAHSGNTIYF
>NA|TRBV9|NA|TRBJ2-5
TGTGCCAGCAGCGTAGACTCGGGAAGGGGGGAGACCCAGTACTTC
CASSVDSGRGETQYF
>TRBD1|TRBV5-3|NA|TRBJ2-3
TGTGCCAGAAGCAGAAAGGGACAGTCCACAGATACGCAGTATTTT
CARSRKGQSTDTQYF
>TRBD2|TRBV6-4|NA|TRBJ2-1
TGTGCCAGCAGTGATAGCGGGAGGGTCACCTACAATGAGCAGTTCTTC
CASSDSGRVTYNEQFF
>NA|TRBV28|NA|TRBJ1-1
TGTGCCAGCAGCCGTAGATTGAACACTGAAGCTTTCTTT
CASSRRLNTEAFF
>TRBD1|TRBV6-4|NA|TRBJ1-2
TGTGCCAGCAGTGAACCAGGGACAGGGATCGGCTACACCTTC
CASSEPGTGIGYTF
>TRBD1|TRBV4-1|NA|TRBJ2-2
TGCGCCAGCAGCCTTCCCCGGACAGGGGTTAGGAGCACCGGGGAGCTGTTTTTT
CASSLPRTGVRSTGELFF
>NA|TRBV4-1|NA|TRBJ1-2
TGCGCCAGCAGCCGGGGAGGAGGTATCTACGGCTACACCTTC
CASSRGGGIYGYTF
>NA|TRBV4-3|NA|TRBJ2-1
TGCGCCAGCAGCCAGGGTCCACGGGACAATGAGCAGTTCTTC
CASSQGPRDNEQFF
>TRBD1|TRBV29-1|NA|TRBJ1-1
TGCAGCGCCGTATCCGGGACAGGGGTTGGAACTGAAGCTTTCTTT
CSAVSGTGVGTEAFF
>NA|TRBV28|once|TRBJ2-1
TGTGCCAGCAGTTTATCGGGACTCTCAACGGGGAATGAGCAGTTCTTC
CASSLSGLSTGNEQFF
>NA|TRBV7-9|NA|TRBJ1-1
TGTGCCAGCAGCCCCCCCCAGTACATGAACACTGAAGCTTTCTTT
CASSPPQYMNTEAFF
>TRBD2|TRBV9|NA|TRBJ2-5
TGTGCCAGCAGCGTAGCCCAACTAGCGAATCAAGAGACCCAGTACTTC
CASSVAQLANQETQYF
>TRBD1|TRBV5-1|NA|TRBJ1-1
TGCGCCAGCAGATTGGGACAGCTGAACACTGAAGCTTTCTTT
CASRLGQLNTEAFF
>NA|TRBV9|NA|TRBJ2-1
TGTGCCAGCAGCCCCTCCGACCCCCGGGTCGATGAGCAGTTCTTC
CASSPSDPRVDEQFF
>NA|TRBV4-1|NA|TRBJ2-7
TGCGCCAGCAGCCAAGATCCTGCAGGAACCTACGAGCAGTACTTC
CASSQDPAGTYEQYF
>NA|TRBV6-1|few|TRBJ2-3
TGTGCCAGCAACCTCTTACGGGGGGATACGCAGTATTTT
CASNLLRGDTQYF
>TRBD2|TRBV9|NA|TRBJ2-5
TGTGCCAGCAGCCCCAGCGGGGTCCAAGAGACCCAGTACTTC
CASSPSGVQETQYF
>TRBD1|TRBV6-6|many|TRBJ2-1
TGTGCCAGCAGTTACGTACAGGACAGGGTGGGCGAGCAGTTCTTC
CASSYVQDRVGEQFF
>NA|TRBV9|NA|TRBJ2-3
TGTGCCAGCAGCGTAGGGGACATGAGAGGCACAGATACGCAGTATTTT
CASSVGDMRGTDTQYF
>NA|TRBV11-1|NA|TRBJ2-5
TGTGCCAGCAGCTTAGCGGCGGGACTGTACCAAGAGACCCAGTACTTC
CASSLAAGLYQETQYF
>TRBD1|TRBV7-9|NA|TRBJ2-5
TGTGCCAGCAGCCAACGGGACAGGGGGGCCCAAGAGACCCAGTACTTC
CASSQRDRGAQETQYF
>NA|TRBV2|NA|TRBJ1-3
TGTGCCAGCAGTGGCGGGGCTGGAAACACCATATATTTT
CASSGGAGNTIYF
>NA|TRBV28|NA|TRBJ2-7
TGTGCCAGCAGTTTTAAGGGGATCGAGCAGTACTTC
CASSFKGIEQYF
>TRBD1|TRBV28|NA|TRBJ2-1
TGTGCCAGCAGTTTTAAGGGACAGGCAGACAATGAGCAGTTCTTC
CASSFKGQADNEQFF
>NA|TRBV28|NA|TRBJ1-6
TGTGCCAGCAGGCATAGCCCTTCAGGGCCCTTCCACTTT
CASRHSPSGPFHF
>NA|TRBV19|NA|TRBJ2-7
TGTGCCAGTAGTGCTAGGGGGGGGTGGCGGGCAGAACACTACGAGCAGTACTTC
CASSARGGWRAEHYEQYF
>TRBD2|TRBV28|NA|TRBJ2-1
TGTGCCAGCAGTGAAGCGGGATCCACCTACAATGAGCAGTTCTTC
CASSEAGSTYNEQFF
>NA|TRBV7-8|once|TRBJ2-1
TGTGCCAGCAGCAGCCGGGACAAGTACAATGAGCAGTTCTTC
CASSSRDKYNEQFF
>TRBD1|TRBV9|NA|TRBJ2-7
TGTGCCAGCAGCGTCAGAGAGGGGGCCGAGCAGTACTTC
CASSVREGAEQYF
>NA|TRBV7-8|NA|TRBJ1-4
TGTGCCAGCAGCTTAGCTCCCGCAACTAATGAAAAACTGTTTTTT
CASSLAPATNEKLFF
>TRBD1|TRBV28|NA|TRBJ1-4
TGTGCCAGCAGTTCGTATAGCATACGACAGGGTATCGGTAGATCGAATGAAAAACTGTTTTTT
CASSSYSIRQGIGRSNEKLFF
>NA|TRBV5-1|few|TRBJ1-6
TGCGCCAGCAGCTTACAGGTCCTAAATTCACCCCTCCACTTT
CASSLQVLNSPLHF
>TRBD2|TRBV4-2|once|TRBJ2-3
TGTGCCAGCAGCCCCTGGACTAGCGGGGGCACAGATACGCAGTATTTT
CASSPWTSGGTDTQYF
>NA|TRBV6-5|NA|TRBJ2-2
TGTGCCAGCAGTTACTTCGGACAGAACACCGGGGAGCTGTTTTTT
CASSYFGQNTGELFF
>TRBD2|TRBV5-4|NA|TRBJ2-7
TGTGCCAGCAGCTATCGGAGCGGGGGGGCCTACGAGCAGTACTTC
CASSYRSGGAYEQYF
>NA|TRBV6-1|NA|TRBJ1-2
TGTGCCAGCAGCCTACAGGGCAGGGTGAACGGCTACACCTTC
CASSLQGRVNGYTF
>NA|TRBV2|NA|TRBJ1-1
TGTGCCAGCAGAGGAACAGGGATAGGAACTGAAGCTTTCTTT
CASRGTGIGTEAFF
>TRBD2|TRBV19|NA|TRBJ2-1
TGTGCCAGTAGTATGATGGCTAGCGGGGTTTACAATGAGCAGTTCTTC
CASSMMASGVYNEQFF
>NA|TRBV7-9|NA|TRBJ1-3
TGTGCCAGCAGCTTTATTGGTCTGGACAGTGGATACACCATATATTTT
CASSFIGLDSGYTIYF
>TRBD2|TRBV9|NA|TRBJ2-2
TGTGCCAGCAGCGTAGAATTGACTAGCGGGAACACCGGGGAGCTGTTTTTT
CASSVELTSGNTGELFF
>NA|TRBV28|NA|TRBJ2-7
TGTGCCAGCAGTTTGCTAGCTAAACACGAGCAGTACTTC
CASSLLAKHEQYF
>NA|TRBV5-1|NA|TRBJ1-1
TGCGCCAGCAGCTTGGAATGGGGCAGGGTGGCTTTCTTT
CASSLEWGRVAFF